The clone carrying this T cell receptor beta chain was counted between two and nine times. The sample is drawn from a study of beta chain features in type 1 diabetes. Between the trimmed V and J ends, which lost 1 base and 6 bases, there was a span of 14 bases. The CDR3 runs to 15 residues. The germline gives CDR1 SGHRS, CDR2 YFSETQ. cDNA synthesis used the whole RNA isolate, giving expressed TCRB sequences. Here immunoSEQ multiplex PCR was the method, and the copy in TCRdb shows in-frame clones only, minus some. The data show some 180,000 clones, about 13% seen once. This sequence joins TRBV5-1 and TRBJ2-1; weak D call: TRBD2 (5 bases). The TCR was taken from a woman under 30 in good health. The sample taken for sequencing was central memory CD4+ T cells from blood. The CDR3 here is CASSLTLAGINEQFF. Here the CDR3 DNA reads TGCGCCAGCAGCTTGACTTTGGCGGGCATCAATGAGCAGTTCTTC.